These T cell receptor beta chains were read from a single sample in a study of T cell responses to AZD1222 COVID-19 vaccine. Sequenced by immunoSEQ multiplex PCR; TCRdb stores in-frame clones only, minus some. The table lists 100,000 to 150,000 clones, around 83% of them singletons. Source: peripheral blood, taken on day 0 of AZD1222 vaccination. These receptors all stem from an adult in good health. The CDR3 runs from the conserved cysteine through the conserved F or W. A D gene is named only where the DNA matches it firmly. Size is omitted from some rows. Given values are once, few, many or a class for expanded clones.

size	V	D	J	length	DNA	CDR3
.	TRBV6-5	.	TRBJ1-2	13	TGTGCCAGCAGCTCAAGTCTAAACTATGGCTACACCTTC	CASSSSLNYGYTF
.	TRBV6-2/TRBV6-3	.	TRBJ2-4	19	TGTGCCAGCAGTTACTCGAAATTTAGCTATCTCTTAGCCAAAAACATTCAGTACTTC	CASSYSKFSYLLAKNIQYF
.	TRBV14	TRBD1	TRBJ2-7	15	TGTGCCAGCAGTTTCACGGACAGGACCTCCTACGAGCAGTACTTC	CASSFTDRTSYEQYF
.	TRBV30	.	TRBJ2-3	14	TGTGCCTGGAGGAGTATAACTGGTGCAGATACGCAGTATTTT	CAWRSITGADTQYF
.	TRBV30	TRBD2	TRBJ2-1	15	TGTGCCTGGAGTGGGACTAGCGGCCGCCCCAATGAGCAGTTCTTC	CAWSGTSGRPNEQFF
.	TRBV5-8	.	TRBJ2-5	14	TGTGCCAGCAGCCGTTATGGGGTGGGAGAGACCCAGTACTTC	CASSRYGVGETQYF
.	TRBV6-2/TRBV6-3	.	TRBJ1-2	14	TGTGCCAGCAGTTACGCCCCATCATACTATGGCTACACCTTC	CASSYAPSYYGYTF
.	TRBV7-2	TRBD2	TRBJ2-1	15	TGTGCCAGCAGACTACTAGCGGGGGTATACAATGAGCAGTTCTTC	CASRLLAGVYNEQFF
many	TRBV28	TRBD2	TRBJ2-5	16	TGTGCCAGCAGTTTGTCTAGCGGATATGTTCAAGAGACCCAGTACTTC	CASSLSSGYVQETQYF
.	TRBV19	.	TRBJ1-5	17	TGTGCCAGTAGTCCAGCTCGCAGGGTAGGGGACAATCAGCCCCAGCATTTT	CASSPARRVGDNQPQHF
once	TRBV6-5	.	TRBJ1-1	11	TGTGCCAGCAGCAAACATGGTGAAGCTTTCTTT	CASSKHGEAFF
.	TRBV9	.	TRBJ2-5	14	TGTGCCAGCAGCCCATCGACAGTTCAAGAGACCCAGTACTTC	CASSPSTVQETQYF
.	TRBV5-6	.	TRBJ2-2	15	TGTGCCAGCAGCCCGACGTTTTGGGGGTACGGGGAGCTGTTTTTT	CASSPTFWGYGELFF
.	TRBV5-1	.	TRBJ2-7	14	TGCGCCAGCAGCTCCCAGGGCCCCGTCGACGAGCAGTACTTC	CASSSQGPVDEQYF
.	TRBV5-1	.	TRBJ2-4	15	TGCGCCAGCAGCCCCCTGGGACCTGGGATAAACATTCAGTACTTC	CASSPLGPGINIQYF
.	TRBV5-4	TRBD2	TRBJ2-1	16	TGTGCCAGCAGCGGGCGGACTAGCACCTCCTACAATGAGCAGTTCTTC	CASSGRTSTSYNEQFF
.	TRBV15	.	TRBJ1-2	13	TGTGCCACCAGCAGAGATAACATGTATGGCTACACCTTC	CATSRDNMYGYTF